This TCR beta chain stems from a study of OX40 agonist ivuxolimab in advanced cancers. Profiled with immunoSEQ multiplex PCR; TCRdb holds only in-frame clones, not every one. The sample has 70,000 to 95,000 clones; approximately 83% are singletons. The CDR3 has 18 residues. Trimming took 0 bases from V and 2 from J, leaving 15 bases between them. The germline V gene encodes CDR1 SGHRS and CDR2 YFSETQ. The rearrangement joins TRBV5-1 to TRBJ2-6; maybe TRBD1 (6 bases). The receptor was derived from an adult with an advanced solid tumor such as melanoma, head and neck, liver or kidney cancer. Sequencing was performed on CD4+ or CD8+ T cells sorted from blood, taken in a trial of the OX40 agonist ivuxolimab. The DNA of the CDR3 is TGCGCCAGCAGCTTGGCTACAGGGACAATTACTGGGGCCAACGTCCTGACTTTC. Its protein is CASSLATGTITGANVLTF.